A single sample gave rise to the 29 T cell receptor beta chains below, sequenced in a study of post-analysis software for immune sequencing data. Study-wide results and caveats: In patients, TRBV5-6, TRBV5-1 and TRBV20-1 belonged to five TRBV segments found more frequently than in controls.

cDNA libraries of TCR beta carried unique molecular identifiers. Via MiXCR, TCRdb re-called the PCR reads, giving one row per CDR3 protein. This table has about 430,000 distinct CDR3 sequences, approximately 37% appearing once. Their antigen targets remain unknown. The sample was blood. The origin of the receptors is a girl aged 2-10 years with multiple sclerosis.

V and J are TRBV12-3 or TRBV12-4 and TRBJ1-2, with D tentatively TRBD1 (5 bases). The CDR3 is 15 residues long. V lost 8 bases to trimming and J lost 5 bases, with 21 bases between them. The CDR3 nucleotides read TGTGCCAGCTCACCTCCCCCCGGGACCATGTATGGCTACACCTTC. This gives the protein CASSPPPGTMYGYTF.

This clonotype was found once. The genes are TRBV14 and TRBJ2-1; 9 bases line up with TRBD1. This CDR3 region has 16 residues. Germline-derived CDR1 and CDR2 are SGHDN and FVKESK. V shed 4 bases, J shed 7 bases, and the junction held 11 bases outside the gene matches. The CDR3 sequence is CASSPGQGNPTNEQFF. DNA of the CDR3: TGTGCCAGCAGCCCGGGACAGGGAAACCCAACAAATGAGCAGTTCTTC.

V and J are TRBV7-2 and TRBJ1-5; D is unclear. Germline loops: CDR1 SGHTA, CDR2 FQGNSA. This CDR3 is 15 amino acids long. Trimming took off 0 bases at V and 1 base at J, with 7 bases between the two ends. This CDR3 reads CASSLARASNQPQHF. The CDR3 DNA reads as TGTGCCAGCAGCTTAGCTAGGGCCAGCAATCAGCCCCAGCATTTT. Together with reference TRBV7-2 and TRBJ1-5, the CDR3 gives the full variable domain: GAGVSQSPSNKVTEKGKDVELRCDPISGHTALYWYRQSLGQGLEFLIYFQGNSAPDKSGLPSDRFSAERTGGSVSTLTIQRTQQEDSAVYLCASSLARASNQPQHFGDGTRLSIL.

V is TRBV5-6 and J is TRBJ2-5; 7 bases are a match to TRBD1. In germline, CDR1 is SGHDT, CDR2 YYEEEE. The V gene end was trimmed by 3 bases and the J gene end by 1 base; junction bases not matched to a gene: 3. CDR3 size: 14 residues. CDR3 nucleotides: TGTGCCAGCAGCTGCCAGGGGGTCCAAGAGACCCAGTACTTC. This gives the protein CASSCQGVQETQYF.

This chain uses TRBV24-1 with TRBJ2-1; D possibly corresponds to TRBD1 (6 bases). V lost 5 bases and J 6 bases, leaving 16 bases between the germline ends. Germline CDR1 and CDR2: KGHDR and SFDVKD. The CDR3 contains 15 residues. The CDR3 nucleotides read TGTGCCACCAGTGTAGCAGGGGTTGGGGTCAATGAGCAGTTCTTC. This sequence encodes CATSVAGVGVNEQFF.

The chain is built from TRBV15 and TRBJ2-5, with 9 nucleotides matching TRBD2. The CDR3 length is 16 residues. V trimming: 4 bases; J trimming: 5 bases; junction bases outside the gene matches: 11. Germline loops: CDR1 LNHNV, CDR2 YYDKDF (reference sequence). The CDR3 sequence is CATSNFGLAGWETQYF. Written as DNA, the CDR3 is TGTGCCACCAGCAACTTTGGGCTAGCGGGATGGGAGACCCAGTACTTC.

This clonotype came up a few times. This chain links TRBV12-3 or TRBV12-4 with TRBJ2-7; 11 nucleotides align to TRBD2. The CDR3 is 15 amino acids. V lost 5 bases and J lost 4; bases outside the gene matches: 7. The CDR3 DNA reads as TGTGCCAGCAGTGTGGCTAGACTAGCGGGATACGAGCAGTACTTC. Residues: CASSVARLAGYEQYF.

The rearrangement links TRBV12-3 or TRBV12-4 to TRBJ1-2; maybe TRBD1 (6 bases). The CDR3 extends over 15 amino acids. V gave up 1 base and J gave up 7 bases, with 16 bases separating them. The CDR3 DNA sequence: TGTGCCAGCAGTTTAGGCAGGGGCGGGGGCGTTGGCTACACCTTC. Translating gives CASSLGRGGGVGYTF.

This rearrangement joins TRBV24-1 to TRBJ2-5, with D maybe TRBD2 (6 bases). Trimming took off 6 bases at V and 2 bases at J, with 18 bases between the two ends. The germline V gene has CDR1 KGHDR and CDR2 SFDVKD. This CDR3 contains 16 residues. The CDR3 DNA reads TGTGCCACCAGTTATGGAGGGGCAGGGAGGCAAGAGACCCAGTACTTC. Translated: CATSYGGAGRQETQYF.

V is TRBV29-1 and J is TRBJ2-1; D gene ambiguous. This CDR3 has 11 amino acids. The germline V gene encodes CDR1 SQVTM and CDR2 ANQGSEA. The V gene lost 7 bases and the J gene lost 7 bases, with 11 bases spanning the gap. The CDR3 loop is CSGLVGNEQFF. The CDR3 DNA reads TGCAGCGGCCTCGTCGGGAATGAGCAGTTCTTC.

This clonotype occurred a few times. The chain joins TRBV7-9 to TRBJ2-3; the D call may be TRBD1 or TRBD2 (5 bases each). Trimming removed 0 bases from V and 7 bases from J, with 11 bases in between. This CDR3 region has 14 residues. Germline loops: CDR1 SEHNR, CDR2 FQNEAQ (reference sequence). The CDR3 protein is CASSLAGWGYTQYF. The CDR3 DNA sequence: TGTGCCAGCAGCTTAGCGGGGTGGGGGTATACGCAGTATTTT.

This sequence joins TRBV20-1 and TRBJ2-7; no firm D call. The J call may not be correct, given that the DNA end is closer to TRBJ2-5. This CDR3 region has 15 residues. Germline V gene lookup returns CDR1 DFQATT and CDR2 SNEGSKA (reference sequence). CDR3 nucleotides: TGCAGTGCTAGAGATGGCGGAACGCCACAAGAGACCCAGTACTTC. It specifies CSARDGGTPQETQYF.

This clonotype was counted a single time. The chain combines TRBV7-9 with TRBJ1-4; 9 bases agree with TRBD1. Trimming removed 5 bases from V and 7 bases from J; junction bases left unmatched: 5. The CDR3 is made up of 14 amino acids. The germline CDR1 and CDR2 sequences are SEHNR and FQNEAQ (reference sequence). The DNA for the CDR3 is TGTGCCAGCAGCCGGGACAGGGATGTTGAAAAACTGTTTTTT. Amino acids: CASSRDRDVEKLFF.

The CDR3 DNA follows: TGTGCCACCAGTGACCCGGGACAGGGGAAAGAGACCCAGTACTTC. Protein product: CATSDPGQGKETQYF. The V call is TRBV24-1, the J call TRBJ2-5; 10 bases are a match to TRBD1. With V trimmed by 4 bases and J by 3 bases, 4 bases remained unmatched. The CDR3 length is 15 residues. Germline CDR1 and CDR2: KGHDR and SFDVKD.

This clonotype was seen more than once but under ten times. The rearrangement uses TRBV5-1 and TRBJ2-7; unclear D gene. The CDR3 is made up of 14 amino acids. Trimming pared 1 base from V and 3 bases from J, leaving 11 bases between. Per germline, CDR1 SGHRS and CDR2 YFSETQ. For the CDR3, the DNA is TGCGCCAGCAGCTTGCTGCCAGGAGACTACGAGCAGTACTTC. Protein sequence: CASSLLPGDYEQYF. Complete variable domain (other parts from reference TRBV5-1 and TRBJ2-7): KAGVTQTPRYLIKTRGQQVTLSCSPISGHRSVSWYQQTPGQGLQFLFEYFSETQRNKGNFPGRFSGRQFSNSRSEMNVSTLELGDSALYLCASSLLPGDYEQYFGPGTRLTVT.

V is TRBV12-3 or TRBV12-4 and J is TRBJ1-1; unclear D gene. Deletions cut 6 bases from V and 0 bases from J, with 20 bases between. The CDR3 covers 17 residues. This chain's CDR3 is CASSFSRVGSMNTEAFF. In DNA, the CDR3 is TGTGCCAGCAGCTTCAGTCGAGTAGGCTCGATGAACACTGAAGCTTTCTTT.

The V call is TRBV12-3 or TRBV12-4, the J call TRBJ1-2; D unclear. The CDR3 totals 12 residues. Trimming cost V 5 bases and J 5 bases, with 9 bases left between them. CDR3 nucleotide sequence: TGTGCCAGCAGTAAGGAGCTTTATGGCTACACCTTC. Translated: CASSKELYGYTF.

V and J are TRBV10-3 and TRBJ1-2; tentative D call: TRBD1 (5 bases). The CDR3 totals 14 residues. V lost 0 bases to trimming and J lost 4 bases, with 9 bases between them. Germline V lookup: CDR1 ENHRY, CDR2 SYGVKD. CDR3 protein: CAISESGGIYGYTF. The CDR3 DNA reads as TGTGCCATCAGTGAGTCCGGGGGGATCTATGGCTACACCTTC.

The V and J genes are TRBV29-1 and TRBJ1-2; 7 nucleotides match TRBD1. V lost 3 bases, J lost 6 bases, and 7 bases stayed unmatched. Germline CDR1 is SQVTM and CDR2 is ANQGSEA. This CDR3 is 13 amino acids long. CDR3 nucleotides: TGCAGCGTTGAGTCCGGGACAGTTCATGGCTACACCTTC. Protein: CSVESGTVHGYTF.

In this sample, this clonotype turned up a few times. The chain couples TRBV6-6 to TRBJ1-6; D possibly corresponds to TRBD1 (6 bases). The germline CDR1 and CDR2 sequences are MNHNY and SVGAGI (reference sequence). This CDR3 has 15 amino acids. The V and J ends lost 6 bases and 4 bases respectively, with 13 bases between them. The CDR3 coding sequence is TGTGCCAGCAGCCACGGCGGACAGTATAATTCACCCCTCCACTTT. Translated, it gives CASSHGGQYNSPLHF.

The chain combines TRBV10-3 with TRBJ1-2; D is ambiguous. V dropped 2 bases and J dropped 4 bases, with 5 bases sitting between them. CDR1 and CDR2 (germline): ENHRY, SYGVKD. The CDR3 runs 12 residues. This chain's CDR3 is CAISETLYGYTF. CDR3 nucleotides: TGTGCCATCAGTGAGACACTCTATGGCTACACCTTC.

The chain uses TRBV4-1 and TRBJ2-7; 7 bases are shared with TRBD1. Germline V gene lookup returns CDR1 MGHRA and CDR2 YSYEKL. CDR3 length: 14 residues. V gave up 2 bases and J gave up 4 bases; unmatched junction bases: 5. As DNA, the CDR3 is TGCGCCAGCAGCCAACCGGGACAGCGGTACGAGCAGTACTTC. Translation gives CASSQPGQRYEQYF.

This clonotype was found a few times. CDR3 in DNA: TGCAGTGCTAGAGTGAGCGGGAGCACAGATACGCAGTATTTT. Protein: CSARVSGSTDTQYF. This chain joins TRBV20-1 and TRBJ2-3; D is perhaps TRBD2 (6 bases). The CDR3 has 14 residues. V was pared by 1 base and J by 0 bases, with 8 bases between. Germline V gene data show CDR1 as DFQATT and CDR2 as SNEGSKA (reference sequence).

A few counts support this clonotype. The chain couples TRBV6-5 to TRBJ1-6, with 8 bases fitting TRBD1. The V segment lost 5 bases and the J segment 14 bases; nucleotides outside the gene matches: 11. The CDR3 extends over 14 amino acids. Germline assignment: CDR1 MNHEY and CDR2 SVGAGI. The CDR3 reads CASSTRQGTRTLHF. DNA for the CDR3: TGTGCCAGCAGTACCCGACAGGGGACCAGGACCCTCCACTTT.

In the case of this clonotype: A junction end diverges from the germline sequence, so it may reflect a read error. This chain connects TRBV6-6 to TRBJ1-1; TRBD1 might be the D (6 bases). The CDR3 covers 13 residues. Germline lookup yields CDR1 MNHNY and CDR2 SVGAGI (reference sequence). CDR3 region: CTSSPGENTEAFF. As DNA, the CDR3 is TGTACCAGCAGTCCAGGGGAGAACACTGAAGCTTTCTTT.

This clonotype has just a few counts. This sequence joins TRBV20-1 and TRBJ2-5, with a possible D match to TRBD1 (8 bases). TRBJ2-7 matches the DNA end more closely, so the J call is doubtful. This CDR3 region has 15 residues. CDR1 is DFQATT and CDR2 is SNEGSKA in the germline V gene (reference sequence). The CDR3 DNA reads TGCAGTGCTAGGGCCGGACAGGGAGGGGGGTACGAGCAGTACTTC. As protein: CSARAGQGGGYEQYF.

The chain has TRBV2 and TRBJ2-3, with a possible D match to TRBD2 (6 bases). V lost 6 bases and J lost 4, with 11 bases in between. CDR3 length equals 13 residues. CDR1 SNHLY and CDR2 FYNNEI come from the germline V gene. The CDR3 nucleotides read TGTGCCAGCAGGGGGGGTAACGCAGATACGCAGTATTTT. Encoded protein: CASRGGNADTQYF.

This sequence joins TRBV4-1 and TRBJ2-7; TRBD1 aligns across 8 bases. Losses at the gene ends were 4 bases for V and 2 bases for J; bases not matched to a gene: 7. The CDR3 length is 15 residues. CDR1 MGHRA and CDR2 YSYEKL come from the germline V gene. As DNA, the CDR3 is TGCGCCAGCAGCCCAATCCCGGACAGGGCCTACGAGCAGTACTTC. The encoded protein is CASSPIPDRAYEQYF.

CDR3 sequence: CASSLPGTSETQYF. The CDR3 DNA reads TGTGCCAGCAGTTTACCAGGGACTTCAGAGACCCAGTACTTC. The chain uses TRBV12-3 or TRBV12-4 and TRBJ2-5, with D possibly being TRBD2 (6 bases). V lost 2 bases to trimming and J lost 4 bases, with 11 bases between them. This CDR3 contains 14 residues.